The next 31 T cell receptor beta chains were all read from a single sample in a study of blood T cell repertoires in COVID-19. Sequencing used immunoSEQ multiplex PCR; TCRdb keeps in-frame clones, though not all of them. The sample carries 180,000 or so clones, around 85% recorded once. The specimen sequenced was peripheral blood. These receptors all come from a man aged 60-69 years with acute or convalescent COVID-19.

The chain is built from TRBV27 and TRBJ2-7; perhaps TRBD2 as D (6 bases). CDR1 is MNHEY and CDR2 is SMNVEV in the germline V gene (reference sequence). This CDR3 has 13 amino acids. Deletions cut 9 bases from V and 7 bases from J, with 19 bases between. This chain's CDR3 is CASPGLPMGEQYF. The CDR3 DNA reads as TGTGCCAGTCCGGGACTCCCGATGGGGGAGCAGTACTTC.

The CDR3: CASRPDRAGVEKLFF. CDR3 nucleotide sequence: TGTGCCAGCAGACCCGACAGGGCGGGCGTTGAAAAACTGTTTTTT. The rearrangement links TRBV28 to TRBJ1-4, with TRBD1 matching 7 bases. CDR3 length: 15 residues. Germline CDR1 and CDR2: MDHEN and SYDVKM. J gave up 7 bases and V 6 bases, and 11 bases lay outside the gene matches.

This clone was detected only a few times. The gene calls are TRBV6-4 and TRBJ2-1; D possibly corresponds to TRBD2 (6 bases). Germline lookup yields CDR1 MRHNA and CDR2 SNTAGT. V was pared by 3 bases and J by 7 bases, with 10 bases between. The CDR3 has 13 residues. Written as DNA, the CDR3 is TGTGCCAGCAGTGAACTAGCCGAGAATGAGCAGTTCTTC. This encodes CASSELAENEQFF.

This clone was counted once. One end of the junction varies from germline; a read error may be responsible. The rearrangement joins TRBV19 to TRBJ1-5; D call uncertain. CDR3 length equals 13 residues. Germline loops: CDR1 LNHDA, CDR2 SQIVND (reference sequence). CDR3 bases: TGTGCCAGTAGCATAGACCCTCGTCAGCCCCAGCATTTT. This translates into CASSIDPRQPQHF.

This chain joins TRBV9 and TRBJ2-7, with D possibly matching TRBD2 (5 bases). The CDR3 spans 13 residues. CDR1 is SGDLS and CDR2 is YYNGEE in the germline V gene. Trimming removed 5 bases from V and 6 bases from J, with 15 bases in between. In DNA form, the CDR3 reads TGTGCCAGCAGTGTCCGGAGGTTTGGCGAGCAGTACTTC. Amino acid sequence: CASSVRRFGEQYF.

The rearrangement uses TRBV18 and TRBJ1-2; 7 nucleotides agree with TRBD1. The length of the CDR3 is 15 residues. The junction had 8 bases not matched to a gene; V was cut back by 3 bases and J by 4 bases. Germline assignment: CDR1 KGHSH and CDR2 LQKENI. The CDR3 region has the DNA TGTGCCAGCTCACCCAGTCAGGGGGAGAGCTATGGCTACACCTTC. It encodes CASSPSQGESYGYTF.

The rearrangement links TRBV30 to TRBJ2-2, with TRBD2 identical over 9 bases. The CDR3 covers 14 residues. In germline, CDR1 is GTSNPN, CDR2 SVGIG (reference sequence). V gave up 5 bases and J gave up 6 bases; unmatched junction bases: 7. The CDR3: CAWLLTSGAGELFF. DNA for the CDR3: TGTGCCTGGCTTTTGACTAGCGGTGCCGGGGAGCTGTTTTTT.

The chain combines TRBV27 with TRBJ1-2, with TRBD1 identical over 9 bases. V lost 5 bases, J lost 8 bases, and 6 bases stayed unmatched. This CDR3 is 13 amino acids long. CDR1 is MNHEY and CDR2 is SMNVEV in the germline V gene (reference sequence). The CDR3, as DNA: TGTGCCAGCAGTGACAGGACAGGGGACGGCTACACCTTC. Translating it yields CASSDRTGDGYTF.

The V and J genes are TRBV11-2 and TRBJ2-3; 7 bases are shared with TRBD2. Per germline, CDR1 SGHAT and CDR2 FQNNGV. The CDR3 is 16 amino acids. V shed 3 bases and J 3 bases; nucleotides not matched to a gene: 9. The CDR3, as DNA: TGTGCCAGCAGCTTCCGCCCGGGCGGGGGAACAGATACGCAGTATTTT. It specifies CASSFRPGGGTDTQYF.

The chain has TRBV9 and TRBJ1-1; a possible D gene is TRBD1 (5 bases). The CDR3 totals 13 residues. Germline CDR1 is SGDLS and CDR2 is YYNGEE. Trimming removed 2 bases from V and 1 base from J, with 6 bases in between. CDR3 sequence: CASSVQGNTEAFF. In nucleotides, the CDR3 is TGTGCCAGCAGCGTCCAGGGGAACACTGAAGCTTTCTTT.

CDR3 sequence reads: CASSRDRVNQPQHF. DNA for the CDR3: TGTGCCAGCAGCCGGGACAGGGTCAATCAGCCCCAGCATTTT. V is TRBV6-6 and J is TRBJ1-5; TRBD1 matches 9 bases. The CDR3 has 14 amino acids. Looked up from germline, CDR1 is MNHNY and CDR2 is SVGAGI (reference sequence). After removal of 6 bases from V and 3 bases from J, the junction contained 3 bases not matched to a gene.

J is TRBJ1-4 and V is TRBV7-9; 8 bases align to TRBD1. In germline, CDR1 is SEHNR, CDR2 FQNEAQ (reference sequence). The CDR3 length is 18 residues. V dropped 5 bases and J dropped 3; count of bases not matched to a gene: 14. For the CDR3, the DNA is TGTGCCAGCAGCCCACCCCTCGGACAGGGCAAGGCTAATGAAAAACTGTTTTTT. It encodes CASSPPLGQGKANEKLFF.

The V call is TRBV7-3, the J call TRBJ2-5; 10 nucleotides align to TRBD2. The CDR3 consists of 14 residues. The V gene's germline CDR1 is SGHTA and CDR2 FQGTGA. V lost 5 bases, J lost 4 bases, and 4 bases stayed unmatched. In DNA form, the CDR3 reads TGTGCCAGCAGCCCAAGCGGGAGGGGAGAGACCCAGTACTTC. Residues: CASSPSGRGETQYF.

This sequence joins TRBV7-8 and TRBJ2-3, with 8 bases aligning to TRBD2. V was pared by 3 bases and J by 3 bases, with 2 bases of the junction left unmatched. The CDR3 consists of 14 residues. Germline V gives CDR1 SGHVS, CDR2 FQNEAQ. CDR3 sequence reads: CASSFGGRTDTQYF. The CDR3, as DNA: TGTGCCAGCAGCTTCGGCGGGAGGACAGATACGCAGTATTTT.

V and J are TRBV27 and TRBJ1-5; a weak D match, TRBD1 (6 bases). The V and J ends lost 5 bases and 6 bases respectively, with 17 bases between them. The length of the CDR3 is 15 residues. Germline V gene data show CDR1 as MNHEY and CDR2 as SMNVEV (reference sequence). As DNA, the CDR3 is TGTGCCAGCAGTCCCCACCCGGGAGGGGGTCAGCCCCAGCATTTT. Translating gives CASSPHPGGGQPQHF.

This chain links TRBV7-9 with TRBJ1-4, with TRBD1 matching over 9 bases. CDR3 length: 15 amino acids. Germline CDR1 is SEHNR and CDR2 is FQNEAQ (reference sequence). The V gene end was trimmed by 2 bases and the J gene end by 10 bases; junction bases not matched to a gene: 8. The DNA of the CDR3 is TGTGCCAGCAGCTTAAGTGGGACAGGGAGCGGAAAACTGTTTTTT. It is translated as CASSLSGTGSGKLFF.

This chain uses TRBV7-8 with TRBJ1-5; D not certain. Germline V CDR1 and CDR2: SGHVS, FQNEAQ. The CDR3 contains 17 residues. Trimming cost V 5 bases and J 2 bases, with 19 bases left between them. The CDR3 region has the DNA TGTGCCAGCAGCCCCCAGCCGGGGTTCCTAGGCAATCAGCCCCAGCATTTT. Translating it yields CASSPQPGFLGNQPQHF.

This chain connects TRBV30 to TRBJ2-5; 7 bases map to TRBD1. With 3 bases clipped from V and 2 bases from J, the junction kept 3 bases outside the gene matches. CDR1 is GTSNPN and CDR2 is SVGIG in the germline V gene (reference sequence). The CDR3 runs 13 residues. This CDR3 reads CAWSGTDQETQYF. The CDR3 bases are TGTGCCTGGAGCGGGACAGATCAAGAGACCCAGTACTTC.

V gene TRBV19 combines with J gene TRBJ2-2; tentatively, D is TRBD2 (6 bases). This CDR3 is built from 19 residues. V was shortened by 1 base and J by 4 bases, with 22 bases between the two germline ends. In germline, CDR1 is LNHDA, CDR2 SQIVND (reference sequence). CDR3 region: CASSIGARVRDWGTGELFF. CDR3 in DNA: TGTGCCAGTAGTATAGGTGCCAGGGTCCGGGACTGGGGCACCGGGGAGCTGTTTTTT.

This chain connects TRBV6-5 to TRBJ1-3, with D unresolved. CDR1 MNHEY and CDR2 SVGAGI come from the germline V gene. V lost 0 bases and J 2 bases, leaving 8 bases between the germline ends. The CDR3 covers 15 residues. Here the CDR3 reads CASSYSMRTGNTIYF. In DNA, the CDR3 is TGTGCCAGCAGTTACTCGATGCGGACTGGAAACACCATATATTTT.

In its sample, this clone was seen once. The gene calls are TRBV27 and TRBJ2-1; 11 bases agree with TRBD2. CDR1 and CDR2 (germline): MNHEY, SMNVEV (reference sequence). The J segment lost 0 bases and the V segment lost 5 bases, leaving 15 bases of the junction unmatched. The CDR3 covers 20 residues. CDR3 DNA sequence: TGTGCCAGCAGTACTCCCTCTAGCGGGAGGCCCTCGAGCTCCTACAATGAGCAGTTCTTC. Its protein product is CASSTPSSGRPSSSYNEQFF.

A few counts support this clone. V and J are TRBV19 and TRBJ1-2; D is possibly TRBD1 (5 bases). CDR1 is LNHDA, CDR2 SQIVND, per germline (reference sequence). The CDR3 runs to 15 residues. V lost 7 bases and J lost 5, with 20 bases in between. CDR3 in DNA: TGTGCCAGTAAGCCACGAGGGGAGGGACGTTATGGCTACACCTTC. It specifies CASKPRGEGRYGYTF.

J is TRBJ2-3 and V is TRBV19, with a weak D call TRBD2 (6 bases). The CDR3 spans 13 residues. Trimming took 7 bases from V and 3 from J, leaving 11 bases between them. Germline lookup yields CDR1 LNHDA and CDR2 SQIVND (reference sequence). CDR3 DNA: TGTGCCAGTACCCTGGGGACTACAGATACGCAGTATTTT. It encodes CASTLGTTDTQYF.

The V gene is TRBV24-1, the J gene TRBJ2-1, with D possibly matching TRBD2 (6 bases). The V and J ends lost 9 bases and 0 bases respectively, with 14 bases between them. The CDR3 sequence is 15 residues long. Germline CDR1 and CDR2: KGHDR and SFDVKD. CDR3 nucleotide sequence: TGTGCCACCGGGGGGAGGTTGGGCTCCTACAATGAGCAGTTCTTC. Translated: CATGGRLGSYNEQFF.

The table lists this clone with a count of one. CDR3 sequence: CATSVAGAQGETQYF. The CDR3 nucleotides are TGTGCCACCAGTGTAGCAGGGGCCCAAGGGGAGACCCAGTACTTC. V usage is TRBV24-1 and J usage is TRBJ2-5; TRBD1 might be the D (6 bases). There are 15 residues in the CDR3. Germline V gene lookup returns CDR1 KGHDR and CDR2 SFDVKD. Between the trimmed V and J ends, which lost 5 bases and 5 bases, there was a span of 17 bases.

The chain links TRBV5-5 to TRBJ1-1; D is unclear. The V end lost 3 bases, the J end lost 0 bases, and 15 bases lay between the germline ends. The CDR3 consists of 16 residues. Germline CDR1 and CDR2: SGHKS and YYEKEE (reference sequence). The CDR3 DNA follows: TGTGCCAGCAGCTCATTACCGAGCATCATGAACACTGAAGCTTTCTTT. As protein: CASSSLPSIMNTEAFF.

This clone was recorded a few times. The chain couples TRBV6-6 to TRBJ2-1; 10 bases match TRBD2. The germline V gene encodes CDR1 MNHNY and CDR2 SVGAGI (reference sequence). The trim removed 2 bases at V and 3 bases at J, leaving 1 base unmatched. The CDR3 consists of 15 residues. CDR3 bases: TGTGCCAGCAGTTACAGACTAGCGGGCTACAATGAGCAGTTCTTC. It codes for CASSYRLAGYNEQFF.

V is TRBV14 and J is TRBJ1-1, with no clear D. V was pared by 4 bases and J by 0 bases, with 9 bases between. Germline CDR1 reads SGHDN; CDR2 reads FVKESK. The CDR3 has 14 residues. CDR3 sequence (DNA): TGTGCCAGCAGCCCGCGGATCATGAACACTGAAGCTTTCTTT. Protein sequence: CASSPRIMNTEAFF.

V and J are TRBV2 and TRBJ1-6, with 7 bases matching TRBD1. The V and J ends lost 0 bases and 0 bases, in that order; junction bases with no gene match: 5. Germline V gene sequence: CDR1 SNHLY, CDR2 FYNNEI. This CDR3 spans 18 amino acids. This CDR3 is CASSEAGTASSYNSPLHF. In DNA form, the CDR3 reads TGTGCCAGCAGTGAAGCGGGGACAGCGAGCTCCTATAATTCACCCCTCCACTTT.

The chain's CDR3 is CASSPHPGQGDQPQHF. In DNA form, the CDR3 reads TGTGCCAGTAGTCCCCACCCGGGACAGGGCGATCAGCCCCAGCATTTT. The chain links TRBV19 to TRBJ1-5, with 9 nucleotides matching TRBD1. The CDR3 consists of 16 residues. Germline V gene sequence: CDR1 LNHDA, CDR2 SQIVND (reference sequence). With V trimmed by 5 bases and J by 5 bases, 10 bases remained unmatched. Combining the CDR3 with reference TRBV19 and TRBJ1-5 gives the whole variable domain DGGITQSPKYLFRKEGQNVTLSCEQNLNHDAMYWYRQDPGQGLRLIYYSQIVNDFQKGDIAEGYSVSREKKESFPLTVTSAQKNPTAFYLCASSPHPGQGDQPQHFGDGTRLSIL.

This sequence joins TRBV9 and TRBJ2-3; 10 nucleotides match TRBD2. Germline V lookup: CDR1 SGDLS, CDR2 YYNGEE. V lost 2 bases to trimming and J lost 4 bases; unmatched junction nucleotides: 10. This CDR3 has 17 amino acids. CDR3 in amino acids: CASSVYEREGRADTQYF. CDR3 DNA sequence: TGTGCCAGCAGCGTCTATGAGCGGGAGGGCCGCGCAGATACGCAGTATTTT.